This TCR beta chain was identified during a study of blood T cell repertoires in COVID-19. The data were produced by immunoSEQ multiplex PCR, yet TCRdb's version contains in-frame clones alone and is incomplete. The sample shows some 400,000 clones, around 87% of them seen only once. The CDR3 contains 17 residues. The ends were cut back, 2 bases at V and 5 bases at J, with 21 bases in the middle. Germline V gene sequence: CDR1 SEHNR, CDR2 FQNEAQ (reference sequence). The rearrangement links TRBV7-9 to TRBJ1-1, with unresolved D. The sequenced sample was PBMCs or T cells enriched from blood (not recorded which). The sequence derives from a man aged 25-45 years who had recovered from COVID-19. CDR3 in DNA: TGTGCCAGCAGCTTACGTGCTCTTGCTTCGGGGAATACTGAAGCTTTCTTT. Translation: CASSLRALASGNTEAFF.